This TCR beta chain was sequenced for a study of blood T cells in healthy people across ages. General study points: TCR beta diversity tracked closely with naive T cell percentage.

Concerning this clonotype itself: Its antigen remains unidentified.

The authors ran a second PCR of about 6 to 11 cycles using a sample-barcoded 5' primer and a J-beta primer mix. One entry per CDR3 protein results from TCRdb running MiXCR on the 5' RACE reads. Of just over 800,000 distinct CDR3 sequences listed, around 68% are singletons. The sequencing sample was made of blood. The source of this sequence is a young man in good health.

CDR3: CATSDSARDLPGDEQFF. Here the CDR3 DNA reads TGTGCCACCAGCGACTCAGCCCGGGACCTTCCTGGGGATGAGCAGTTCTTC. The V and J genes are TRBV15 and TRBJ2-1; perhaps D is TRBD1 or TRBD2 (5 bases each). V was clipped by 5 bases and J by 8 bases, with 25 bases between them. The CDR3 loop spans 17 amino acids. The germline gives CDR1 LNHNV, CDR2 YYDKDF (reference sequence).